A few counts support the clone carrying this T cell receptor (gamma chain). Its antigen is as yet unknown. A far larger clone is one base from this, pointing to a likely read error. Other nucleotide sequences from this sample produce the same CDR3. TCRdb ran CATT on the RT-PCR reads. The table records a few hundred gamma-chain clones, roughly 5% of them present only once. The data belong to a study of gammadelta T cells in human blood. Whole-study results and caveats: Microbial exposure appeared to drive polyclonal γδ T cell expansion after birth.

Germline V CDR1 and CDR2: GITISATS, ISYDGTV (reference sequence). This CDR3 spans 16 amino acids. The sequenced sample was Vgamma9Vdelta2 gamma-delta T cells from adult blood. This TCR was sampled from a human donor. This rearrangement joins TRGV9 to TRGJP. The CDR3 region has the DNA TGTGCCTTGTGGGAGGTGCAAGAGCTGGGCAAAAAAATCAAGGTATTT. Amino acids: CALWEVQELGKKIKVF.